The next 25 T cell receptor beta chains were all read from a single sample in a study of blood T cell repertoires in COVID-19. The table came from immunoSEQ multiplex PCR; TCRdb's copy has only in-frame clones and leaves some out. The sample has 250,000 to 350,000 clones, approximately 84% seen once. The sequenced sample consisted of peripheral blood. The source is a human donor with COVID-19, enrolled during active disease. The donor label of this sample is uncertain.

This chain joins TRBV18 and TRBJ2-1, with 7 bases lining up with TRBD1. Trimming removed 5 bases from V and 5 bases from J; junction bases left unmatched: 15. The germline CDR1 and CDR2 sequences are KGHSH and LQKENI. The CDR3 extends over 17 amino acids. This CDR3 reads CASSAYDRVGPDNEQFF. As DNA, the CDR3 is TGTGCCAGCTCAGCTTATGACAGGGTTGGGCCCGACAATGAGCAGTTCTTC.

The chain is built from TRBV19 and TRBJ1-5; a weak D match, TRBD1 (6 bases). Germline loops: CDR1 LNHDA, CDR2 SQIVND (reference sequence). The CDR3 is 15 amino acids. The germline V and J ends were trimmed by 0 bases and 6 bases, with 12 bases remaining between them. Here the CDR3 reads CASSIDLPGVQPQHF. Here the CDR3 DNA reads TGTGCCAGTAGTATAGATCTTCCAGGGGTTCAGCCCCAGCATTTT.

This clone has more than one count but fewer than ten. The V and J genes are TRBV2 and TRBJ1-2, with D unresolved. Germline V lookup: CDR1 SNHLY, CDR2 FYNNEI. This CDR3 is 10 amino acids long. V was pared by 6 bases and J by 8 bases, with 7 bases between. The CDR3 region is CASREAGYTF. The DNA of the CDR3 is TGTGCCAGCAGGGAGGCGGGCTACACCTTC.

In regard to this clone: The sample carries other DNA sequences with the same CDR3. The CDR3 coding sequence is TGTGCCAGCAGACCTGGAACAGGGGACTACGAGCAGTACTTC. This codes for CASRPGTGDYEQYF. The chain employs TRBV2 and TRBJ2-7; 7 bases are a match to TRBD1. Looked up from germline, CDR1 is SNHLY and CDR2 is FYNNEI. The CDR3 extends over 14 amino acids. The trim removed 6 bases at V and 3 bases at J, leaving 8 bases unmatched. Combining the CDR3 with reference TRBV2 and TRBJ2-7 gives the whole variable domain EPEVTQTPSHQVTQMGQEVILRCVPISNHLYFYWYRQILGQKVEFLVSFYNNEISEKSEIFDDQFSVERPDGSNFTLKIRSTKLEDSAMYFCASRPGTGDYEQYFGPGTRLTVT.

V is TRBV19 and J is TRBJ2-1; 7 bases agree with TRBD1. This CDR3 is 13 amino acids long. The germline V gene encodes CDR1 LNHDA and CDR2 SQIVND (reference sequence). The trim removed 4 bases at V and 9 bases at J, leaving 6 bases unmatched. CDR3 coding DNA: TGTGCCAGTAGTACCTCAGGGGGTGGTGAGCAGTTCTTC. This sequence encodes CASSTSGGGEQFF.

The CDR3 reads CASGAGTGRRYEQYF. CDR3 coding DNA: TGCGCCAGCGGGGCTGGGACAGGCCGGAGATACGAGCAGTACTTC. V gene TRBV5-1 combines with J gene TRBJ2-7; 8 bases align to TRBD1. The V gene's germline CDR1 is SGHRS and CDR2 YFSETQ. Trimming cost V 7 bases and J 4 bases; bases outside gene matches: 13. The CDR3 sequence is 15 residues long.

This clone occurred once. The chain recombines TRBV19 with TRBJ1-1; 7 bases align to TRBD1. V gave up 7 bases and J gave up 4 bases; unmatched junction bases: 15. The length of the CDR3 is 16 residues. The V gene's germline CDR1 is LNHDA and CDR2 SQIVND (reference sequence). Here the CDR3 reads CASIAGLTGYSTEAFF. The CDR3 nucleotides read TGTGCCAGTATAGCGGGATTGACAGGGTACTCCACTGAAGCTTTCTTT.

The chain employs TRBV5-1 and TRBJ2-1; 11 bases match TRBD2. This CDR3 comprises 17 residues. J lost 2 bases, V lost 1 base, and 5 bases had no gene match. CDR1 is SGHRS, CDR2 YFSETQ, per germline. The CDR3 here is CASSLSGLAVAYNEQFF. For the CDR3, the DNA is TGCGCCAGCAGCTTGTCGGGACTAGCGGTAGCCTACAATGAGCAGTTCTTC.

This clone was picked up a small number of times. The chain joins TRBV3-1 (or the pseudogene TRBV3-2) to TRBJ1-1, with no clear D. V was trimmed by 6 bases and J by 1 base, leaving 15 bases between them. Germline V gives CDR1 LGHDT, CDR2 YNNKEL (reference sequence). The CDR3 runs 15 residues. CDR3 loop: CASRHATIGNTEAFF. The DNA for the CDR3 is TGTGCCAGCAGGCATGCAACTATTGGGAACACTGAAGCTTTCTTT.

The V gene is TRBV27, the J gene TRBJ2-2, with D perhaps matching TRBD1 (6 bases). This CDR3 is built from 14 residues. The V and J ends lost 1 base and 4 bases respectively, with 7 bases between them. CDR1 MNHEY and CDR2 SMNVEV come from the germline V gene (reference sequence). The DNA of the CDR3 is TGTGCCAGCAGTTTATTAGGGGGCACCGGGGAGCTGTTTTTT. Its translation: CASSLLGGTGELFF.

Here the CDR3 reads CASRSLKGTGPAAGYTF. CDR3 in DNA: TGTGCCAGCAGGTCCTTAAAAGGGACAGGGCCCGCGGCTGGCTACACCTTC. This chain uses TRBV27 with TRBJ1-2; 9 bases align to TRBD1. The germline gives CDR1 MNHEY, CDR2 SMNVEV (reference sequence). Unmatched junction bases numbered 18, after V lost 6 bases and J lost 7 bases. The CDR3 covers 17 residues.

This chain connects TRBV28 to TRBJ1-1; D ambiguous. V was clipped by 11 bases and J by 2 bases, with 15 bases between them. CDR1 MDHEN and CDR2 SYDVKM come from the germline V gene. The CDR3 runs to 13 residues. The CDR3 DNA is TGTGCCTGCGAGGGTTCGGTTAACACTGAAGCTTTCTTT. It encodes CACEGSVNTEAFF.

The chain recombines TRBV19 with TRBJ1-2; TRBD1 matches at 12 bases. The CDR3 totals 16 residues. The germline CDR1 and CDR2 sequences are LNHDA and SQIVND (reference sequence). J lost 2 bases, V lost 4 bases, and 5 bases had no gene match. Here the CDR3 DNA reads TGTGCCAGTAGTACGCGGGACAGGGGGCTCAACTATGGCTACACCTTC. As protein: CASSTRDRGLNYGYTF.

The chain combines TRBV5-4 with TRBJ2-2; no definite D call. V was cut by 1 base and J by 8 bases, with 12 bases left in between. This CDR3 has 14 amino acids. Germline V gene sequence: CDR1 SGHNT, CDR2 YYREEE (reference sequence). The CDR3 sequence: CASSLRGGQGELFF. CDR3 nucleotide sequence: TGTGCCAGCAGCTTGCGAGGCGGCCAAGGGGAGCTGTTTTTT.

The CDR3 DNA follows: TGCAGCGCCCGCTATCCGGGACAGGGAGGGACAGATACGCAGTATTTT. It is translated as CSARYPGQGGTDTQYF. The V and J genes are TRBV29-1 and TRBJ2-3, with 9 bases aligning to TRBD1. After removal of 7 bases from V and 3 bases from J, the junction contained 14 bases not matched to a gene. The germline CDR1 and CDR2 sequences are SQVTM and ANQGSEA. The CDR3 covers 16 residues.

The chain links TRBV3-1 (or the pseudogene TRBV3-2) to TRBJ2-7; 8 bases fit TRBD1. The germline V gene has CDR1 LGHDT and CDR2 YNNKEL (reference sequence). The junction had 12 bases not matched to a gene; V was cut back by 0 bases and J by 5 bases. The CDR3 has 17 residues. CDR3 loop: CASSQDPWRTGMNEQYF. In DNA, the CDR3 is TGTGCCAGCAGCCAAGACCCCTGGAGGACAGGGATGAACGAGCAGTACTTC.

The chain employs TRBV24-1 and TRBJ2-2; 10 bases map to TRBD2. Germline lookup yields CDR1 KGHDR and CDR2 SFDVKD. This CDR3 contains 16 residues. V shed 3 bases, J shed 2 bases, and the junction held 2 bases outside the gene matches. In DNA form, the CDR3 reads TGTGCCACCAGTGATAGCGGGAGGGCCAACACCGGGGAGCTGTTTTTT. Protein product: CATSDSGRANTGELFF.

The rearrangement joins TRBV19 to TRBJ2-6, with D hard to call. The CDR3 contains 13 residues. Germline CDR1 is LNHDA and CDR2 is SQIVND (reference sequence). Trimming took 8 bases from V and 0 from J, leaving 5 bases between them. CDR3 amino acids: CASGGSGANVLTF. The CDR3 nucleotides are TGTGCCAGTGGCGGCTCTGGGGCCAACGTCCTGACTTTC.

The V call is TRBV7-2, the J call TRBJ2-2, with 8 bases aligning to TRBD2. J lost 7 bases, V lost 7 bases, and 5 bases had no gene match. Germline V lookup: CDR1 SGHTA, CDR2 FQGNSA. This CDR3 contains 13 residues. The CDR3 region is CASIAGGGGELFF. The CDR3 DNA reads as TGTGCCAGCATCGCGGGAGGAGGCGGGGAGCTGTTTTTT. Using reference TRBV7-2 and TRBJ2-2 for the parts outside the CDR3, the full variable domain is GAGVSQSPSNKVTEKGKDVELRCDPISGHTALYWYRQSLGQGLEFLIYFQGNSAPDKSGLPSDRFSAERTGGSVSTLTIQRTQQEDSAVYLCASIAGGGGELFFGEGSRLTVL.

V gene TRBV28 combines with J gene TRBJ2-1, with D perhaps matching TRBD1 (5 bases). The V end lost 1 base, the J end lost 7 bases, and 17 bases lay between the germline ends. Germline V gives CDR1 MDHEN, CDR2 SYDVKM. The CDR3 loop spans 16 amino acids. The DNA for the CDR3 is TGTGCCAGCAGTTTATTAGCCCTGGACAAGACGAATGAGCAGTTCTTC. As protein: CASSLLALDKTNEQFF.

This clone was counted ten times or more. The CDR3 region is CAWSAGQDNSPLHF. The CDR3 coding sequence is TGTGCCTGGAGTGCGGGACAGGATAATTCACCCCTCCACTTT. V gene TRBV30 combines with J gene TRBJ1-6; 8 bases match TRBD1. The CDR3 extends over 14 amino acids. CDR1 and CDR2 from the germline V gene are GTSNPN and SVGIG (reference sequence). V trimming: 1 base; J trimming: 5 bases; junction bases outside the gene matches: 1.

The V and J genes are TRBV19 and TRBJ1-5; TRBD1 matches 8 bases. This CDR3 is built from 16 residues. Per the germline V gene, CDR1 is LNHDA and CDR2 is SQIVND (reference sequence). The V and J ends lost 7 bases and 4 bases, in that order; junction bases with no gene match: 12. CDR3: CASTRPRGTGNQPQHF. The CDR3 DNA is TGTGCCAGTACCCGGCCACGGGGGACAGGTAATCAGCCCCAGCATTTT.

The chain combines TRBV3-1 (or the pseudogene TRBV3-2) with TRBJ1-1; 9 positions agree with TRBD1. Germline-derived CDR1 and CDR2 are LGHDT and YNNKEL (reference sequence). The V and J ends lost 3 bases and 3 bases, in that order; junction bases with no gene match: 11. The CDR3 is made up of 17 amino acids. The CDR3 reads CASSQRGGQGLDTEAFF. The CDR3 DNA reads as TGTGCCAGCAGCCAGAGGGGTGGACAGGGGTTGGACACTGAAGCTTTCTTT.

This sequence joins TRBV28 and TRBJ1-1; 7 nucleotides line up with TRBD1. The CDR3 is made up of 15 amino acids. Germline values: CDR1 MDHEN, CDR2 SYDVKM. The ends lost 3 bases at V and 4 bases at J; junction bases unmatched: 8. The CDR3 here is CASSFRQGRITEAFF. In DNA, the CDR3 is TGTGCCAGCAGTTTCCGACAGGGAAGGATCACTGAAGCTTTCTTT.

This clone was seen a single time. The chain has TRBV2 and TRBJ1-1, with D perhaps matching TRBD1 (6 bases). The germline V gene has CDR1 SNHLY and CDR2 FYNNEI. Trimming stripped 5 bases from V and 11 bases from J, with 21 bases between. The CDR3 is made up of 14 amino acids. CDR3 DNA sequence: TGTGCCAGCAGTCTATCCTCGGGGGGCAGGGCCGCTTTCTTT. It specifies CASSLSSGGRAAFF.